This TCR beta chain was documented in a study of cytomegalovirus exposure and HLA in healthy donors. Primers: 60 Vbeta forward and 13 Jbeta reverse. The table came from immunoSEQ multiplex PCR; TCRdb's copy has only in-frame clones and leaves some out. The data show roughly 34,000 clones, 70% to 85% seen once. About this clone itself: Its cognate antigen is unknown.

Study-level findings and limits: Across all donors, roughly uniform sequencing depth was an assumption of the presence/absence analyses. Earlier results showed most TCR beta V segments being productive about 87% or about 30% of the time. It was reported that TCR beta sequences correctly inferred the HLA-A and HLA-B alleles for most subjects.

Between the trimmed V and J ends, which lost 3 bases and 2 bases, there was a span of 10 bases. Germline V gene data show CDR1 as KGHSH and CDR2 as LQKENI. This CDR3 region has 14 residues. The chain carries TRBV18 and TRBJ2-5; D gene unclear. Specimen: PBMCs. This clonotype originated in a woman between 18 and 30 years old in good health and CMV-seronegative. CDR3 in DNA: TGTGCCAGCTCACCCGACAACCCGCAAGAGACCCAGTACTTC. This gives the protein CASSPDNPQETQYF.